These 25 T cell receptor beta chains were sequenced from one sample in a study of beta chain features in type 1 diabetes. Study observations and caveats: People with Type 1 diabetes carried modestly yet significantly shorter TCRB CDR3s in all four CD4+ subsets.

As every portion of the isolated RNA was reverse transcribed, the sequencing read expressed TCRB transcripts. Measured with immunoSEQ multiplex PCR; TCRdb has only the in-frame clones, and not every one. The sample carries under 200,000 clones, 7.5% to 9.5% recorded once. For these receptors, no antigen is known. The sample taken for sequencing was central memory CD4+ T cells from blood. The receptors here all came from a woman aged 18-29 years with type 1 diabetes.

The rearrangement uses TRBV7-2 and TRBJ1-2; a weak D match, TRBD1 (5 bases). Between the trimmed V and J ends, which lost 6 bases and 7 bases, there was a span of 15 bases. The CDR3 runs to 13 residues. Germline CDR1 reads SGHTA; CDR2 reads FQGNSA. CDR3: CASSEAGWVGYTF. CDR3 coding DNA: TGTGCCAGCAGTGAGGCAGGGTGGGTTGGCTACACCTTC.

CDR3 sequence reads: CASQGQVGSPLHF. CDR3 in DNA: TGTGCCAGCCAGGGACAGGTCGGTTCACCCCTCCACTTT. The chain is built from TRBV2 and TRBJ1-6; TRBD1 agrees at 8 bases. The ends lost 8 bases at V and 9 bases at J; junction bases unmatched: 6. CDR1 SNHLY and CDR2 FYNNEI come from the germline V gene. The CDR3 totals 13 residues.

The CDR3 DNA sequence: TGTGCCAGCAGCTTAGGGGGGGGGACCTATGGCTACACCTTC. Protein: CASSLGGGTYGYTF. The chain uses TRBV11-2 and TRBJ1-2, with TRBD1 as a possible D gene (5 bases). CDR1 and CDR2 (germline): SGHAT, FQNNGV. The CDR3 loop spans 14 amino acids. Trimming took 1 base from V and 4 from J, leaving 10 bases between them.

The chain is built from TRBV7-6 and TRBJ2-1; perhaps TRBD2 as D (5 bases). Germline V gene sequence: CDR1 SGHVS, CDR2 FNYEAQ. This CDR3 spans 14 amino acids. Between the trimmed V and J ends, which lost 5 bases and 0 bases, there was a span of 8 bases. The CDR3 coding sequence is TGTGCCAGCAGCCCCCGGGGCTCCTACAATGAGCAGTTCTTC. This codes for CASSPRGSYNEQFF.

The rearrangement joins TRBV5-1 to TRBJ1-1; D might be TRBD1 (6 bases). Trimming stripped 0 bases from V and 5 bases from J, with 11 bases between. Germline assignment: CDR1 SGHRS and CDR2 YFSETQ. The CDR3 runs 14 residues. In DNA form, the CDR3 reads TGCGCCAGCAGCTTGGCTCAGGGGCCGACTGAAGCTTTCTTT. Its translation: CASSLAQGPTEAFF.

This clone was found a few times. This chain uses TRBV2 with TRBJ1-2; TRBD1 matches 8 bases. The V gene's germline CDR1 is SNHLY and CDR2 FYNNEI. Trimming cost V 7 bases and J 8 bases; bases outside gene matches: 12. This CDR3 contains 14 residues. CDR3 sequence: CASTKLGRGQGYTF. CDR3 DNA sequence: TGTGCCAGCACCAAACTGGGCAGGGGGCAGGGCTACACCTTC.

This clone was counted a few times. The chain couples TRBV11-3 to TRBJ2-1; 12 nucleotides match TRBD2. The CDR3 has 16 residues. Trimming removed 4 bases from V and 7 bases from J; junction bases left unmatched: 8. Germline CDR1 SGHNT, CDR2 YENEEA. This chain's CDR3 is CASSSFGLAGGNEQFF. CDR3 DNA sequence: TGTGCCAGCAGCTCATTCGGGCTAGCGGGAGGGAATGAGCAGTTCTTC.

V and J are TRBV4-3 and TRBJ2-1; TRBD1 matches 8 bases. The J segment lost 7 bases and the V segment lost 0 bases, leaving 11 bases of the junction unmatched. The CDR3 has 17 residues. Germline CDR1 and CDR2: LGHNA and YSLEER. Here the CDR3 reads CASSQDGRTGQDNEQFF. The CDR3 bases are TGCGCCAGCAGCCAAGATGGTAGGACAGGGCAGGATAATGAGCAGTTCTTC.

This clone was detected only a few times. V is TRBV7-2 and J is TRBJ1-1; D possibly corresponds to TRBD1 (6 bases). Germline V gene sequence: CDR1 SGHTA, CDR2 FQGNSA. The CDR3 runs 14 residues. V was cut by 4 bases and J by 6 bases, with 15 bases left in between. CDR3 region: CASSSTQGSAEAFF. CDR3 DNA: TGTGCCAGCAGCTCGACACAGGGAAGCGCTGAAGCTTTCTTT. The whole variable domain, remainder taken from reference TRBV7-2 and TRBJ1-1, is GAGVSQSPSNKVTEKGKDVELRCDPISGHTALYWYRQSLGQGLEFLIYFQGNSAPDKSGLPSDRFSAERTGGSVSTLTIQRTQQEDSAVYLCASSSTQGSAEAFFGQGTRLTVV.

Here the CDR3 reads CASSTLRLTGTSGSFDEQFF. CDR3 in DNA: TGTGCCAGTAGTACATTACGACTTACCGGGACTAGCGGGAGTTTCGATGAGCAGTTCTTC. The chain has TRBV19 and TRBJ2-1; 14 bases are shared with TRBD2. This CDR3 has 20 amino acids. Germline values: CDR1 LNHDA, CDR2 SQIVND (reference sequence). The trim removed 4 bases at V and 8 bases at J, leaving 19 bases unmatched.

The gene calls are TRBV5-1 and TRBJ2-7; TRBD2 aligns across 15 bases. The CDR3 spans 17 residues. V lost 3 bases, J lost 2 bases, and 6 bases stayed unmatched. In germline, CDR1 is SGHRS, CDR2 YFSETQ. In nucleotides, the CDR3 is TGCGCCAGCAGCTGGGGACTAGCGGGAGGAACTCCCTACGAGCAGTACTTC. Its protein product is CASSWGLAGGTPYEQYF.

The gene calls are TRBV15 and TRBJ2-2, with a tentative D call TRBD1 (5 bases). Trimming stripped 3 bases from V and 4 bases from J, with 9 bases between. Per germline, CDR1 LNHNV and CDR2 YYDKDF (reference sequence). The CDR3 contains 14 residues. CDR3 protein: CATSRDITTGELFF. The CDR3 DNA follows: TGTGCCACCAGCAGGGACATTACCACCGGGGAGCTGTTTTTT. Together with reference TRBV15 and TRBJ2-2, the CDR3 gives the full variable domain: DAMVIQNPRYQVTQFGKPVTLSCSQTLNHNVMYWYQQKSSQAPKLLFHYYDKDFNNEADTPDNFQSRRPNTSFCFLDIRSPGLGDTAMYLCATSRDITTGELFFGEGSRLTVL.

This clone was detected a few times. The junction shows a germline mismatch at one end, possibly a read error. This chain links TRBV11-3 with TRBJ2-7, with D tentatively TRBD1 or TRBD2 (6 bases each). From germline, CDR1 is SGHNT and CDR2 YENEEA. The CDR3 consists of 14 residues. The CDR3 spells CASTLQGGDSPSYF. The CDR3 DNA sequence: TGTGCCAGCACCTTACAGGGTGGGGACTCCCCCTCGTACTTC.

The chain recombines TRBV5-4 with TRBJ1-2, with 8 nucleotides matching TRBD1. Looked up from germline, CDR1 is SGHNT and CDR2 is YYREEE (reference sequence). The CDR3 is 15 residues long. J lost 4 bases, V lost 3 bases, and 8 bases had no gene match. The CDR3 sequence: CASSSSSGQAYGYTF. The CDR3, as DNA: TGTGCCAGCAGCTCCAGCTCGGGACAGGCCTATGGCTACACCTTC.

A note on this clone: Other DNA sequences from this sample encode an identical CDR3 as well. This chain connects TRBV9 to TRBJ2-5; 10 bases agree with TRBD2. This CDR3 has 14 residues. CDR1 is SGDLS, CDR2 YYNGEE, per germline. With 4 bases clipped from V and 5 bases from J, the junction kept 5 bases outside the gene matches. In DNA, the CDR3 is TGTGCCAGCAGCCCACGGACTAGCGGTGAGACCCAGTACTTC. Amino acid sequence: CASSPRTSGETQYF.

This clone was found a few times. The chain combines TRBV5-5 with TRBJ2-3; D might be TRBD2 (6 bases). V gave up 3 bases and J gave up 4 bases, with 12 bases separating them. This CDR3 region has 14 residues. From germline, CDR1 is SGHKS and CDR2 YYEKEE (reference sequence). The CDR3 spells CASSSRVAADTQYF. In DNA, the CDR3 is TGTGCCAGCAGCTCTCGGGTAGCGGCAGATACGCAGTATTTT.

J is TRBJ2-7 and V is TRBV19, with 9 bases fitting TRBD1. The J segment lost 5 bases and the V segment lost 6 bases, leaving 8 bases of the junction unmatched. Germline V gives CDR1 LNHDA, CDR2 SQIVND (reference sequence). This CDR3 is 14 amino acids long. The CDR3 reads CASRRPGQGHEQYF. CDR3 DNA sequence: TGTGCCAGTAGACGCCCGGGACAGGGTCACGAGCAGTACTTC. The full variable domain, with the rest looked up from reference TRBV19 and TRBJ2-7, is DGGITQSPKYLFRKEGQNVTLSCEQNLNHDAMYWYRQDPGQGLRLIYYSQIVNDFQKGDIAEGYSVSREKKESFPLTVTSAQKNPTAFYLCASRRPGQGHEQYFGPGTRLTVT.

The chain is built from TRBV5-1 and TRBJ1-4; D remains unclear. The CDR3 runs to 13 residues. Trimming took 5 bases from V and 5 from J, leaving 10 bases between them. Germline V gives CDR1 SGHRS, CDR2 YFSETQ. DNA for the CDR3: TGCGCCAGCAGTCGGGAGGCAAATGAAAAACTGTTTTTT. This codes for CASSREANEKLFF.

This clone was recorded a few times. The chain's CDR3 is CASSSQPNTEAFF. As DNA, the CDR3 is TGTGCCAGCAGTTCACAGCCGAACACTGAAGCTTTCTTT. V and J are TRBV28 and TRBJ1-1; D remains ambiguous. Trimming removed 4 bases at V and 1 base at J, with 7 bases between. Germline V gene sequence: CDR1 MDHEN, CDR2 SYDVKM. The CDR3 length is 13 residues.

This chain joins TRBV5-1 and TRBJ1-4; D might be TRBD1 (5 bases). This CDR3 spans 15 amino acids. V was trimmed by 2 bases and J by 4 bases, leaving 12 bases between them. Germline V CDR1 and CDR2: SGHRS, YFSETQ. The CDR3 protein is CASSLLGTFNEKLFF. The CDR3 DNA is TGCGCCAGCAGCTTACTCGGGACTTTTAATGAAAAACTGTTTTTT.

The chain employs TRBV30 and TRBJ1-2, with D perhaps matching TRBD1 (5 bases). Trimming stripped 3 bases from V and 4 bases from J, with 18 bases between. This CDR3 is built from 15 residues. CDR1 GTSNPN and CDR2 SVGIG come from the germline V gene (reference sequence). CDR3 in DNA: TGTGCCTGGAGGGTCAAGGCCGGGGGTGCCTATGGCTACACCTTC. Residues: CAWRVKAGGAYGYTF.

This clone was seen a handful of times. The gene calls are TRBV28 and TRBJ2-1; D gene ambiguous. Germline CDR1 reads MDHEN; CDR2 reads SYDVKM. The CDR3 spans 11 residues. The V end was cut by 5 bases, the J end by 9 bases, with 8 bases between. CDR3 in DNA: TGTGCCAGCAGTGGCAGTCGTGAGCAGTTCTTC. The encoded protein is CASSGSREQFF.

The chain couples TRBV7-9 to TRBJ2-5; D unclear. Germline assignment: CDR1 SEHNR and CDR2 FQNEAQ (reference sequence). V lost 2 bases, J lost 2 bases, and 12 bases lay in between. There are 15 residues in the CDR3. CDR3: CASSLLSLRQETQYF. CDR3 nucleotides: TGTGCCAGCAGCTTACTGTCCCTCAGGCAAGAGACCCAGTACTTC.

The chain recombines TRBV11-3 with TRBJ2-1; no clear D gene. V lost 1 base and J 6 bases, leaving 4 bases between the germline ends. Per the germline V gene, CDR1 is SGHNT and CDR2 is YENEEA. The CDR3 runs 12 residues. CDR3 loop: CASSLASNEQFF. CDR3 sequence (DNA): TGTGCCAGCAGCTTAGCCTCCAATGAGCAGTTCTTC.

The chain links TRBV6-5 to TRBJ2-7; 7 nucleotides match TRBD1. CDR3 length equals 14 residues. The germline V gene has CDR1 MNHEY and CDR2 SVGAGI. V was clipped by 5 bases and J by 2 bases; unmatched bases: 6. The CDR3 DNA reads TGTGCCAGCAGTCCCCGGGACAGAACCTACGAGCAGTACTTC. Translation: CASSPRDRTYEQYF.